This is a list of T cell receptor beta chains from one sample in a study of cytomegalovirus exposure and HLA in healthy donors. Sequenced by immunoSEQ multiplex PCR; TCRdb stores in-frame clones only, minus some. In the table there are 90,000 to 110,000 clones, 65% to 85% of which are singletons. The source material was PBMCs. These receptors came from a man younger than 30 in good health and CMV-seronegative. The CDR3 runs from the conserved cysteine through the conserved F or W. Each record gives: D gene, V gene, CDR3 length, clone size, J gene, CDR3 DNA, CDR3 protein. The D gene is left open where the match is weak. Size is stated for part of the rows, as once, few or many counts, or as a class when the clone is expanded.

TRBD1	TRBV2	16	few	TRBJ1-5	TGTGCCAGCAGGGTCGGACAGGGACCTAGCAATCAGCCCCAGCATTTT	CASRVGQGPSNQPQHF
.	TRBV4-3	13	.	TRBJ2-1	TGCGCCAGCAGCCAGCTGATAGCGGAGGAGCAGTTCTTC	CASSQLIAEEQFF
.	TRBV7-9	15	.	TRBJ2-7	TGTGCCAGCAGCTCGGTCCCGGAGAGGACCTACGAGCAGTACTTC	CASSSVPERTYEQYF
.	TRBV5-1	13	.	TRBJ1-6	TGCGCCAGCAGCTTCGGACTTGGGTCACCCCTCCACTTT	CASSFGLGSPLHF
.	TRBV7-9	16	once	TRBJ1-5	TGTGCCAGCAGCCTCGTCTTGGGCCCCGAACCCCAGCCCCAGCATTTT	CASSLVLGPEPQPQHF
.	TRBV5-1	14	.	TRBJ1-2	TGCGCCAGCAGCTCTGGTGGACAGTCCTATGGCTACACCTTC	CASSSGGQSYGYTF
TRBD1	TRBV4-3	14	.	TRBJ2-5	TGCGCCAGCAGCCACGGACAGGGGGCTGAGACCCAGTACTTC	CASSHGQGAETQYF
TRBD2	TRBV4-3	16	.	TRBJ2-1	TGCGCCAGCAGCTCTCTAGCGGAGAGCTCCTACAATGAGCAGTTCTTC	CASSSLAESSYNEQFF
TRBD1	TRBV30	15	.	TRBJ2-7	TGTGCCTGGAGTCCCGACAGGGTTAAATCCTACGAGCAGTACTTC	CAWSPDRVKSYEQYF
.	TRBV28	13	.	TRBJ2-5	TGTGCCAGCAGTTCGCCTATACAAGAGACCCAGTACTTC	CASSSPIQETQYF
TRBD2	TRBV28	12	.	TRBJ2-2	TGTGCCAGCCGAAGCGGGAGCGGGGAGCTGTTTTTT	CASRSGSGELFF
.	TRBV6-5	16	.	TRBJ1-4	TGTGCCAGCAGTTACTCGAATTCCCCCCGCGTTGAAAAACTGTTTTTT	CASSYSNSPRVEKLFF
.	TRBV5-4	13	.	TRBJ2-1	TGTGCCAGCAGCTCCAAATTAGACAATGAGCAGTTCTTC	CASSSKLDNEQFF
TRBD1	TRBV9	18	.	TRBJ1-1	TGTGCCAGCAGCGCGGTGGGGCAGGGGGTTTGGTTAGGCACTGAAGCTTTCTTT	CASSAVGQGVWLGTEAFF
.	TRBV5-6	12	.	TRBJ2-5	TGTGCCAGCAGCTTACTAGCCGAGACCCAGTACTTC	CASSLLAETQYF
TRBD2	TRBV2	16	few	TRBJ2-1	TGTGCCAGCAGCCCTATGGGACTAGCAGATTACAATGAGCAGTTCTTC	CASSPMGLADYNEQFF
.	TRBV6-5	13	.	TRBJ1-1	TGTGCCAGCAGGTCCCAGGGAAGGGCTGAAGCTTTCTTT	CASRSQGRAEAFF
.	TRBV19	16	.	TRBJ1-2	TGTGCCAGTAGTATATCCGGGGAATCGCTCCGCTATGGCTACACCTTC	CASSISGESLRYGYTF
.	TRBV15	13	.	TRBJ1-1	TGTGCCACCAGCAGAGGTATGAACACTGAAGCTTTCTTT	CATSRGMNTEAFF
.	TRBV19	15	.	TRBJ2-7	TGTGCCAGTAGTCCCCCGGACAGCAGTACCTACGAGCAGTACTTC	CASSPPDSSTYEQYF
.	TRBV5-4	16	few	TRBJ1-4	TGTGCCAGCAGCTTGAGGGGGATAGGAGCTAATGAAAAACTGTTTTTT	CASSLRGIGANEKLFF
.	TRBV6-1	14	few	TRBJ1-1	TGTGCCAGCAGCCCGCGCCCCGAGAGCGCTGAAGCTTTCTTT	CASSPRPESAEAFF
TRBD1	TRBV12-5	19	.	TRBJ1-5	TGTGCTAGTGGTTTGGTACGATCCGCCCCCGACAGGGGGGATCAGCCCCAGCATTTT	CASGLVRSAPDRGDQPQHF
.	TRBV27	14	.	TRBJ2-1	TGTGCCAGCAGTAAGGAGCGGCACTACAATGAGCAGTTCTTC	CASSKERHYNEQFF
TRBD2	TRBV5-1	15	.	TRBJ2-1	TGCGCCAGCAGCCTGACTAGCAAAAGTGGAAATGAGCAGTTCTTC	CASSLTSKSGNEQFF
TRBD2	TRBV11-3	19	once	TRBJ2-3	TGTGCCAGCAGCTTAGATCCCCGTTCGGCTAGCGGGAGGGCAGATACGCAGTATTTT	CASSLDPRSASGRADTQYF
TRBD2	TRBV15	17	.	TRBJ2-7	TGTGCCACCAGCAGAGATCTTCTTGGACTAGCGCCTTACGAGCAGTACTTC	CATSRDLLGLAPYEQYF
.	TRBV20-1	10	.	TRBJ1-1	TGCAGTGCTCCCCAGGCTGAAGCTTTCTTT	CSAPQAEAFF
.	TRBV5-1	13	.	TRBJ1-1	TGCGCCAGCACCCAAATGTTGGACACCGAAGCTTTCTTT	CASTQMLDTEAFF
TRBD1	TRBV6-6	13	.	TRBJ2-7	TGTGCCAGCACCCGGGACAGGGTGTACGAGCAGTACTTC	CASTRDRVYEQYF
TRBD2	TRBV7-2	15	.	TRBJ2-5	TGTGCCAGCAGCCAGGTGGGGAGGGAGGGGGAGACCCAGTACTTC	CASSQVGREGETQYF
TRBD2	TRBV27	17	.	TRBJ2-1	TGTGCCAGTTCGCCTCGGACTAGCGGGGAGAGTGTAAGCAAGCAGTTCTTC	CASSPRTSGESVSKQFF